The 28 T cell receptor beta chains below come from one sample, sequenced in a study of T cell responses to AZD1222 COVID-19 vaccine (dated by TCRdb to the early 2020s). Library preparation was by the immunoSEQ multiplex PCR assay. TCRdb's version of the immuneACCESS table is confined to in-frame rearrangements and falls short of the full clone set. An unresolved V gene accounts for under half of the shortfall where checked; the remainder is of unknown origin. This sample lists about 57,000 clones; more than 75% were detected once. The ten largest make up about a sixth of the sample. Explained via the paper, the time point label denotes: baseline before first vaccination. Sequencing used peripheral blood, obtained on day 0 of AZD1222 vaccination. The receptors derive from an adult in good health.

The chain links TRBV3-1 (or the pseudogene TRBV3-2) to TRBJ2-7; TRBD1 is a possible D gene (5 bases). CDR1 and CDR2 from the germline V gene are LGHDT and YNNKEL (reference sequence). The CDR3 is 16 amino acids. V lost 2 bases to trimming and J lost 6 bases, with 20 bases between them. CDR3 loop: CASSQLPAQGGGEQYF. For the CDR3, the DNA is TGTGCCAGCAGCCAACTCCCGGCCCAGGGCGGCGGCGAGCAGTACTTC.

The V call is TRBV19, the J call TRBJ1-5; D is uncertain. The CDR3 has 15 residues. The V gene lost 3 bases and the J gene lost 7 bases, with 16 bases spanning the gap. CDR1 and CDR2 (germline): LNHDA, SQIVND (reference sequence). This CDR3 is CASSIFPVSLQPQHF. The CDR3 DNA sequence: TGTGCCAGTAGTATCTTCCCTGTATCCCTCCAGCCCCAGCATTTT.

The V gene is TRBV13, the J gene TRBJ1-4; D is unclear. Germline CDR1 PRHDT, CDR2 FYEKMQ (reference sequence). The germline V and J ends were trimmed by 3 bases and 5 bases, with 10 bases remaining between them. CDR3 length: 14 amino acids. The CDR3 is CASSLRRPNEKLFF. In nucleotides, the CDR3 is TGTGCCAGCAGCTTGAGGCGGCCGAATGAAAAACTGTTTTTT.

This clone has just one count. The rearrangement uses TRBV20-1 and TRBJ2-5, with D tentatively TRBD2 (6 bases). Deletions cut 3 bases from V and 1 base from J, with 9 bases between. CDR1 DFQATT and CDR2 SNEGSKA come from the germline V gene (reference sequence). The CDR3 is made up of 13 amino acids. The CDR3 DNA is TGCAGTGCTAGTGGGGGGAGCCAAGAGACCCAGTACTTC. This codes for CSASGGSQETQYF.

The chain employs TRBV30 and TRBJ2-1; 8 nucleotides align to TRBD2. With V trimmed by 5 bases and J by 6 bases, 9 bases remained unmatched. This CDR3 contains 14 residues. Germline V gene sequence: CDR1 GTSNPN, CDR2 SVGIG (reference sequence). In DNA form, the CDR3 reads TGTGCCTGGCAGATAGCGGGAAACGTCAATGAGCAGTTCTTC. Protein: CAWQIAGNVNEQFF.

This clone showed up just once. The chain recombines TRBV6-2 or TRBV6-3 with TRBJ2-7; 15 positions match TRBD2. J gave up 1 base and V 0 bases, and 7 bases lay outside the gene matches. This CDR3 is 19 amino acids long. Germline V CDR1 and CDR2: MNHEY, SVGEGT. The CDR3 bases are TGTGCCAGCAGTTACTCCGGGACTAGCGGGAGGTACCTATCCTACGAGCAGTACTTC. Its translation: CASSYSGTSGRYLSYEQYF.

A few counts support this clone. No DNA is shown, since the ends of the CDR3 on it are uncertain; the CDR3 is the one TCRdb lists. The chain employs TRBV7-9 and TRBJ1-1. The germline V gene encodes CDR1 SEHNR and CDR2 FQNEAQ (reference sequence). The CDR3 region is 17 residues in length, termini included. The CDR3 reads CASSSSGSPGRNTEAFF.

The chain uses TRBV27 and TRBJ1-2; no clear D gene. CDR1 is MNHEY, CDR2 SMNVEV, per germline (reference sequence). CDR3 length equals 15 residues. V shed 4 bases and J shed 5 bases, with 17 bases lying between them. The DNA for the CDR3 is TGTGCCAGCAGTTCGAACCCCGGGCCAAGGTATGGCTACACCTTC. Translating gives CASSSNPGPRYGYTF.

V and J are TRBV27 and TRBJ2-7; D perhaps matches TRBD2 (6 bases). Trimming left V 8 bases short and J 0 bases short, with 17 bases between. The V gene's germline CDR1 is MNHEY and CDR2 SMNVEV (reference sequence). This CDR3 is 15 amino acids long. CDR3 sequence (DNA): TGTGCCAGCCGGAGGGACTCCTTAAGCTCCTACGAGCAGTACTTC. Translated, it gives CASRRDSLSSYEQYF.

The chain has TRBV29-1 and TRBJ2-1; 10 bases line up with TRBD1. Per the germline V gene, CDR1 is SQVTM and CDR2 is ANQGSEA. V lost 7 bases to trimming and J lost 3 bases; unmatched junction nucleotides: 12. This CDR3 is built from 16 residues. CDR3 protein: CSASGQGRLGYNEQFF. CDR3 DNA: TGCAGCGCCTCGGGACAGGGGAGATTAGGCTACAATGAGCAGTTCTTC.

The rearrangement uses TRBV3-1 (or the pseudogene TRBV3-2) and TRBJ2-5, with TRBD2 matching 11 bases. V lost 4 bases, J lost 2 bases, and 6 bases stayed unmatched. The germline V gene has CDR1 LGHDT and CDR2 YNNKEL (reference sequence). This CDR3 spans 16 amino acids. This chain's CDR3 is CASSPGLAEGQETQYF. For the CDR3, the DNA is TGTGCCAGCAGCCCGGGACTAGCGGAAGGGCAAGAGACCCAGTACTTC.

This clone was detected once. This CDR3 reads CASSTAAGEQFF. In nucleotides, the CDR3 is TGTGCCAGCAGTACAGCGGCGGGTGAGCAGTTCTTC. The chain has TRBV9 and TRBJ2-1, with a tentative D call TRBD2 (5 bases). V lost 5 bases and J lost 9, with 12 bases in between. CDR1 SGDLS and CDR2 YYNGEE come from the germline V gene. The CDR3 consists of 12 residues.

The chain employs TRBV10-3 and TRBJ2-7; D assignment may be TRBD1 or TRBD2 (6 bases each). The V gene lost 5 bases and the J gene lost 6 bases, with 20 bases spanning the gap. Germline CDR1 and CDR2: ENHRY and SYGVKD. The CDR3 totals 15 residues. The CDR3 loop reads CAISLGLRQEGEQYF. In DNA form, the CDR3 reads TGTGCCATCAGTTTGGGACTTCGACAGGAAGGCGAGCAGTACTTC.

The CDR3 region is CSVEPTGSINEQFF. In DNA form, the CDR3 reads TGCAGCGTTGAACCAACAGGGTCCATCAATGAGCAGTTCTTC. V and J are TRBV29-1 and TRBJ2-1, with D possibly matching TRBD1 (6 bases). V lost 2 bases to trimming and J lost 6 bases, with 14 bases between them. Germline loops: CDR1 SQVTM, CDR2 ANQGSEA. This CDR3 is built from 14 residues.

This sequence joins TRBV12-3 or TRBV12-4 and TRBJ2-3; tentatively, D is TRBD2 (7 bases). The V and J ends lost 6 bases and 4 bases respectively, with 11 bases between them. The CDR3 loop spans 13 amino acids. DNA of the CDR3: TGTGCCAGCAGGACGGGGGGCGCAGATACGCAGTATTTT. Translating it yields CASRTGGADTQYF.

The J gene is TRBJ2-1, the V gene TRBV5-6, with 7 nucleotides matching TRBD1. The CDR3 is 14 amino acids. V shed 0 bases, J shed 13 bases, and the junction held 10 bases outside the gene matches. Germline V gene sequence: CDR1 SGHDT, CDR2 YYEEEE. The CDR3 here is CASSLGETGTTQFF. As DNA, the CDR3 is TGTGCCAGCAGCTTGGGAGAGACAGGGACAACACAGTTCTTC.

The chain uses TRBV28 and TRBJ1-1; D not certain. The CDR3 has 14 amino acids. Germline CDR1 MDHEN, CDR2 SYDVKM. The germline V and J ends were trimmed by 8 bases and 2 bases, with 15 bases remaining between them. The CDR3 DNA reads as TGTGCCAGCGCGTCAGGACGGCGAAACACTGAAGCTTTCTTT. Translation gives CASASGRRNTEAFF.

The chain joins TRBV29-1 to TRBJ1-5, with a tentative D call TRBD1 (6 bases). The CDR3 covers 12 residues. Trimming pared 6 bases from V and 6 bases from J, leaving 12 bases between. CDR1 SQVTM and CDR2 ANQGSEA come from the germline V gene. The CDR3 protein is CSVAGEGQPQHF. The CDR3 nucleotides read TGCAGCGTGGCAGGGGAGGGTCAGCCCCAGCATTTT.

This CDR3 reads CASSPGGAQGGNTEAFF. In nucleotides, the CDR3 is TGTGCCAGTAGTCCTGGCGGGGCGCAGGGGGGGAACACTGAAGCTTTCTTT. The chain couples TRBV19 to TRBJ1-1, with 7 bases matching TRBD1. The V gene end was trimmed by 5 bases and the J gene end by 1 base; junction bases not matched to a gene: 13. Germline lookup yields CDR1 LNHDA and CDR2 SQIVND (reference sequence). The CDR3 has 17 amino acids.

The rearrangement joins TRBV7-9 to TRBJ2-7; the match to TRBD1 covers 9 bases. Trimming cost V 3 bases and J 5 bases; bases outside gene matches: 5. The germline gives CDR1 SEHNR, CDR2 FQNEAQ (reference sequence). The length of the CDR3 is 14 residues. CDR3 nucleotides: TGTGCCAGCAGCTTCGGGACAGGGTTTGACGAGCAGTACTTC. As protein: CASSFGTGFDEQYF.

In this sample, this clone turned up once. In DNA, the CDR3 is TGCGCCAGCAGTCCGACAGGGTCTAATGAAAAACTGTTTTTT. Its protein product is CASSPTGSNEKLFF. The V and J genes are TRBV5-1 and TRBJ1-4; 7 positions agree with TRBD1. Looked up from germline, CDR1 is SGHRS and CDR2 is YFSETQ. V shed 5 bases, J shed 3 bases, and the junction held 4 bases outside the gene matches. The CDR3 length is 14 residues.

V is TRBV11-3 and J is TRBJ1-1, with TRBD1 matching 7 bases. The CDR3 extends over 12 amino acids. Germline V lookup: CDR1 SGHNT, CDR2 YENEEA. The trim removed 6 bases at V and 6 bases at J, leaving 4 bases unmatched. The CDR3 region is CASSYTGAEAFF. The CDR3 DNA sequence: TGTGCCAGCAGTTACACAGGGGCTGAAGCTTTCTTT.

The genes are TRBV5-1 and TRBJ1-2; TRBD1 agrees at 8 bases. The V gene end was trimmed by 1 base and the J gene end by 0 bases; junction bases not matched to a gene: 8. The CDR3 spans 17 residues. Germline lookup yields CDR1 SGHRS and CDR2 YFSETQ. This chain's CDR3 is CASSLLGQAPSNYGYTF. The CDR3 nucleotides are TGCGCCAGCAGCTTGCTGGGACAGGCCCCTTCTAACTATGGCTACACCTTC. The full variable domain, in which reference TRBV5-1 and TRBJ1-2 provide the parts outside the CDR3, is KAGVTQTPRYLIKTRGQQVTLSCSPISGHRSVSWYQQTPGQGLQFLFEYFSETQRNKGNFPGRFSGRQFSNSRSEMNVSTLELGDSALYLCASSLLGQAPSNYGYTFGSGTRLTVV.

The J gene is TRBJ1-2, the V gene TRBV28; 7 nucleotides align to TRBD1. The CDR3 extends over 18 amino acids. Trimming took 3 bases from V and 4 from J; bases not matched to a gene: 17. Germline CDR1 MDHEN, CDR2 SYDVKM. The CDR3 loop reads CASSFIPTLQGSGYGYTF. CDR3 coding DNA: TGTGCCAGCAGTTTTATTCCGACCTTACAGGGGTCTGGCTATGGCTACACCTTC.

The gene calls are TRBV28 and TRBJ1-1, with D hard to call. V lost 7 bases and J lost 1, with 13 bases in between. Germline lookup yields CDR1 MDHEN and CDR2 SYDVKM. This CDR3 is built from 14 residues. The CDR3 sequence: CASTSPGQNTEAFF. The CDR3 DNA follows: TGTGCCAGCACCTCCCCGGGCCAGAACACTGAAGCTTTCTTT.

This chain uses TRBV19 with TRBJ1-5, with 9 bases matching TRBD1. With 1 base clipped from V and 3 bases from J, the junction kept 16 bases outside the gene matches. The CDR3 runs 20 residues. Germline CDR1 is LNHDA and CDR2 is SQIVND (reference sequence). CDR3 amino acids: CASSIGPGQGLGDVNQPQHF. CDR3 DNA sequence: TGTGCCAGTAGTATAGGACCGGGACAGGGCCTGGGGGATGTCAATCAGCCCCAGCATTTT.

This clone has just one count. This chain joins TRBV27 and TRBJ1-4, with 7 bases aligning to TRBD1. CDR1 is MNHEY and CDR2 is SMNVEV in the germline V gene (reference sequence). This CDR3 spans 15 amino acids. V gave up 3 bases and J gave up 8 bases; unmatched junction bases: 9. The CDR3 loop reads CASSFRTGDGEKLFF. The CDR3 nucleotides read TGTGCCAGCAGTTTCCGAACAGGGGACGGAGAAAAACTGTTTTTT.

This chain links TRBV2 with TRBJ1-4; D possibly corresponds to TRBD1 (5 bases). This CDR3 contains 11 residues. The germline V gene encodes CDR1 SNHLY and CDR2 FYNNEI. The CDR3 coding sequence is TGTGCGACAGATTATAATGAAAAACTGTTTTTT. This codes for CATDYNEKLFF.